The clone carrying this TCR beta chain was observed at least ten times. Its antigen is as yet unknown. Isolated RNA was reverse transcribed in full, so expressed TCRB transcripts were sequenced. Profiled with immunoSEQ multiplex PCR; TCRdb holds only in-frame clones, not every one. The repertoire holds about 160,000 clones, with about 9% as singletons. This sample stems from a study of beta chain features in type 1 diabetes. Study outcomes and limitations: Moderate yet significant TCRB CDR3 shortening was seen in Type 1 diabetes patients in all four CD4+ subsets.

Trimming at V came to 5 bases and at J to 4 bases, leaving 5 bases not matched to a gene. Germline V gene data show CDR1 as LGHNA and CDR2 as YSLEER. This CDR3 comprises 14 residues. CD45RO/CCR7/CD25/CD127/CD95/CD27 sorting isolated CD4+ naive, central memory, regulatory and stem cell-like memory cells. The sequenced material came from central memory CD4+ T cells from blood. The origin of this receptor is a woman between 18 and 29 years old with type 1 diabetes. V gene TRBV4-3 combines with J gene TRBJ2-7; 10 bases are shared with TRBD2. CDR3 residues: CASSAGLAEYEQYF. CDR3 in DNA: TGCGCCAGCAGCGCAGGACTAGCGGAATACGAGCAGTACTTC.